The rows below give T cell receptor beta chains drawn from one sample of a study of blood T cell repertoires in COVID-19. TCRdb's copy holds only in-frame clones and misses some; the assay was immunoSEQ multiplex PCR. Of 200,000 to 250,000 clones listed, around 90% are singletons. The sample taken for sequencing was peripheral blood. All receptors come from an older woman with active or convalescent COVID-19. Both conserved end residues are part of each CDR3. A D gene is named only where the DNA matches it firmly. Not all rows give a size; the values are once, few, many and, for expanded clones, a class.

TRBJ2-3,TRBD2,few,TRBV4-3,CASSQGAGGPADTQYF,TGCGCCAGCAGCCAAGGGGCGGGGGGGCCAGCAGATACGCAGTATTTT
TRBJ1-5,-,-,TRBV28,CASSPLRGGGLGNQPQHF,TGTGCCAGCAGTCCCCTGAGAGGGGGAGGGCTGGGCAATCAGCCCCAGCATTTT
TRBJ2-2,-,-,TRBV11-1,CASSFTYTGELFF,TGTGCCAGCAGCTTTACTTACACCGGGGAGCTGTTTTTT
TRBJ2-1,-,-,TRBV5-1,CASSLGGSYNEQFF,TGCGCCAGCAGCTTGGGAGGTTCCTACAATGAGCAGTTCTTC
TRBJ1-6,-,-,TRBV7-7,CASSLREGSPLHF,TGTGCCAGCAGCCTGAGGGAAGGTTCACCCCTCCACTTT
TRBJ2-1,TRBD2,-,TRBV27,CASKGLAYNEQFF,TGTGCCAGCAAGGGACTAGCGTACAATGAGCAGTTCTTC
TRBJ2-1,TRBD2,-,TRBV4-3,CASSPSFGGGYEQFF,TGCGCCAGCAGCCCTTCCTTTGGCGGGGGGTATGAGCAGTTCTTC
TRBJ2-7,TRBD1,-,TRBV6-5,CASSPRDRSSYEQYF,TGTGCCAGCAGTCCCCGGGACAGAAGCTCCTACGAGCAGTACTTC
TRBJ1-1,TRBD1,-,TRBV19,CASSTWTGGTEAFF,TGTGCCAGTAGTACATGGACAGGGGGGACTGAAGCTTTCTTT
TRBJ1-2,-,-,TRBV27,CASKRETALGYTF,TGTGCCAGCAAGCGGGAGACAGCTCTTGGCTACACCTTC
TRBJ1-5,TRBD1,few,TRBV7-9,CASSSRGQGGSNQPQHF,TGTGCCAGCAGCTCTAGAGGACAGGGGGGAAGCAATCAGCCCCAGCATTTT
TRBJ1-3,TRBD1,-,TRBV5-1,CASNPTGDGNTIYF,TGCGCCAGCAACCCGACAGGGGATGGAAACACCATATATTTT
TRBJ2-2,TRBD1,-,TRBV5-6,CASSPDRLDTGELFF,TGTGCCAGCAGCCCGGACAGGCTCGACACCGGGGAGCTGTTTTTT
TRBJ1-6,-,once,TRBV7-2,CASSPLHSPLHF,TGTGCCAGCAGCCCCTTGCACAGTCCCCTCCACTTT
TRBJ1-2,TRBD1,-,TRBV7-8,CASSQQWDSELGYTF,TGTGCCAGCAGCCAACAATGGGACAGTGAGTTAGGGTACACCTTC
TRBJ2-5,TRBD2,-,TRBV7-9,CASSLVSGGVPAQETQYF,TGTGCCAGCAGCTTGGTGAGCGGGGGGGTCCCCGCCCAAGAGACCCAGTACTTC
TRBJ2-7,TRBD1,-,TRBV5-1,CASSLGPGWTGRTYEQYF,TGCGCCAGCAGCTTGGGACCCGGATGGACAGGGCGAACCTACGAGCAGTACTTC
TRBJ1-1,TRBD1,-,TRBV10-1,CASSGDRGRWRTEAFF,TGCGCCAGCAGTGGTGACAGGGGGCGATGGAGAACTGAAGCTTTCTTT
TRBJ2-5,TRBD2,-,TRBV6-5,CASSRGLRETQYF,TGTGCCAGCAGCCGGGGACTAAGGGAGACCCAGTACTTC
TRBJ2-7,TRBD2,once,TRBV4-1,CASSQLISSGGVYEQYF,TGCGCCAGCAGCCAATTAATCTCAAGCGGGGGTGTCTACGAGCAGTACTTC
TRBJ2-7,TRBD2,-,TRBV25-1,CASRLAASYEQYF,TGTGCCAGCCGACTAGCGGCTTCCTACGAGCAGTACTTC
TRBJ2-5,TRBD2,-,TRBV20-1,CSASRAGGPETQYF,TGCAGTGCTAGTCGGGCGGGGGGGCCGGAGACCCAGTACTTC
TRBJ1-5,TRBD1,-,TRBV19,CASSTGTDNQPQHF,TGTGCCAGTAGTACTGGGACAGATAATCAGCCCCAGCATTTT
TRBJ1-5,-,-,TRBV6-5,CASIPGQSNQPQHF,TGTGCCAGCATTCCCGGACAGAGCAATCAGCCCCAGCATTTT
TRBJ2-1,TRBD1,-,TRBV18,CASSPPRQGSSYNEQFF,TGTGCCAGCTCACCACCGCGACAGGGGAGCTCCTACAATGAGCAGTTCTTC
TRBJ2-3,TRBD1,-,TRBV14,CASSSRQGTDTQYF,TGTGCCAGCAGCTCCCGACAGGGAACAGATACGCAGTATTTT
TRBJ2-7,TRBD2,-,TRBV6-5,CAQLSGGLSYEQYF,TGTGCCCAACTAAGCGGGGGCCTTTCCTACGAGCAGTACTTC
TRBJ2-7,TRBD1,-,TRBV7-9,CASSFTGGQSSYEQYF,TGTGCCAGCAGCTTTACAGGGGGCCAATCCTCCTACGAGCAGTACTTC